Listed below are T cell receptor beta chains from one sample, sequenced in a study of vaccination and CD4 T cells after COVID-19. Their recognized antigens are unknown. TCRdb redid the calling of the PCR reads with MiXCR, one entry per CDR3 protein. The data contain about 25,000 distinct CDR3 sequences, around 30% of them seen just once; the ten biggest clones take up around 2.9%. The sample here was CD4+ T cells from blood, cultured in vitro, taken about 7 months after SARS-CoV-2 vaccination. These receptors all stem from a human donor who had recovered from COVID-19. Both conserved end residues are part of each CDR3. The D gene is left open where the match is weak. Clone size appears in some rows only: once, few, many, or a class for an expanded clone.

j_call | cdr3_length | v_call | clone_size | d_call | cdr3_aa | cdr3_nt
TRBJ2-5 | 17 | TRBV19 | . | TRBD1 | CASTPRGDRVQWETQYF | TGTGCCAGTACCCCCCGGGGGGACAGGGTCCAGTGGGAGACCCAGTACTTC
TRBJ1-2 | 15 | TRBV7-2 | many | . | CASSSWSRAGYGYTF | TGTGCCAGCAGCTCGTGGTCTAGGGCTGGCTATGGCTACACCTTC
TRBJ2-3 | 11 | TRBV20-1 | . | . | CSARTTDTQYF | TGCAGTGCTAGAACCACAGATACGCAGTATTTT
TRBJ1-2 | 17 | TRBV20-1 | . | . | CSARDLSLGQGNYGYTF | TGCAGTGCTAGAGATTTGAGTTTGGGGCAGGGGAACTATGGCTACACCTTC
TRBJ1-2 | 17 | TRBV6-5 | . | . | CASSYSIGARANYGYTF | TGTGCCAGCAGTTACTCGATTGGTGCGAGAGCTAACTATGGCTACACCTTC
TRBJ2-1 | 16 | TRBV19 | . | . | CASSIGAAWRGDEQFF | TGTGCCAGTAGTATAGGTGCGGCCTGGAGGGGTGATGAGCAGTTCTTC
TRBJ1-1 | 11 | TRBV5-8 | . | . | CASSLVREAFF | TGTGCCAGCAGCTTGGTTCGTGAAGCTTTCTTT
TRBJ1-2 | 14 | TRBV19 | . | . | CATSQESGNYGYTF | TGTGCCACCAGTCAAGAATCGGGGAACTATGGCTACACCTTC
TRBJ2-7 | 15 | TRBV18 | . | . | CASSPRGGEPYEQYF | TGTGCCAGCTCACCACGGGGCGGGGAGCCCTACGAGCAGTACTTC
TRBJ2-3 | 14 | TRBV20-1 | few | . | CSARDQAGPDTQYF | TGCAGTGCTAGAGATCAGGCGGGACCAGATACGCAGTATTTT
TRBJ2-3 | 11 | TRBV12-3/TRBV12-4 | . | . | CASSQRDTQYF | TGTGCCAGCAGCCAAAGGGATACGCAGTATTTT
TRBJ2-1 | 16 | TRBV20-1 | once | . | CSARDVGSRVYNEQFF | TGCAGTGCTAGAGATGTGGGTAGCCGTGTCTACAATGAGCAGTTCTTC
TRBJ2-1 | 15 | TRBV7-6 | . | . | CASSSDWAAYNEQFF | TGTGCCAGCAGCTCAGATTGGGCCGCCTACAATGAGCAGTTCTTC
TRBJ1-5 | 15 | TRBV6-1 | few | . | CASSALGTTNQPQHF | TGTGCCAGCAGCGCGCTTGGGACAACCAATCAGCCCCAGCATTTT
TRBJ2-7 | 13 | TRBV6-4 | . | . | CASSDGPTYEQYF | TGTGCCAGCAGTGACGGTCCAACCTACGAGCAGTACTTC
TRBJ1-5 | 14 | TRBV7-2 | . | . | CASSLGGRGGPQHF | TGTGCCAGCAGCTTAGGAGGAAGGGGGGGGCCCCAGCATTTT
TRBJ2-1 | 17 | TRBV28 | few | . | CASSFPPTSPAGNEQFF | TGTGCCAGCAGTTTCCCCCCGACTAGTCCAGCCGGCAATGAGCAGTTCTTC